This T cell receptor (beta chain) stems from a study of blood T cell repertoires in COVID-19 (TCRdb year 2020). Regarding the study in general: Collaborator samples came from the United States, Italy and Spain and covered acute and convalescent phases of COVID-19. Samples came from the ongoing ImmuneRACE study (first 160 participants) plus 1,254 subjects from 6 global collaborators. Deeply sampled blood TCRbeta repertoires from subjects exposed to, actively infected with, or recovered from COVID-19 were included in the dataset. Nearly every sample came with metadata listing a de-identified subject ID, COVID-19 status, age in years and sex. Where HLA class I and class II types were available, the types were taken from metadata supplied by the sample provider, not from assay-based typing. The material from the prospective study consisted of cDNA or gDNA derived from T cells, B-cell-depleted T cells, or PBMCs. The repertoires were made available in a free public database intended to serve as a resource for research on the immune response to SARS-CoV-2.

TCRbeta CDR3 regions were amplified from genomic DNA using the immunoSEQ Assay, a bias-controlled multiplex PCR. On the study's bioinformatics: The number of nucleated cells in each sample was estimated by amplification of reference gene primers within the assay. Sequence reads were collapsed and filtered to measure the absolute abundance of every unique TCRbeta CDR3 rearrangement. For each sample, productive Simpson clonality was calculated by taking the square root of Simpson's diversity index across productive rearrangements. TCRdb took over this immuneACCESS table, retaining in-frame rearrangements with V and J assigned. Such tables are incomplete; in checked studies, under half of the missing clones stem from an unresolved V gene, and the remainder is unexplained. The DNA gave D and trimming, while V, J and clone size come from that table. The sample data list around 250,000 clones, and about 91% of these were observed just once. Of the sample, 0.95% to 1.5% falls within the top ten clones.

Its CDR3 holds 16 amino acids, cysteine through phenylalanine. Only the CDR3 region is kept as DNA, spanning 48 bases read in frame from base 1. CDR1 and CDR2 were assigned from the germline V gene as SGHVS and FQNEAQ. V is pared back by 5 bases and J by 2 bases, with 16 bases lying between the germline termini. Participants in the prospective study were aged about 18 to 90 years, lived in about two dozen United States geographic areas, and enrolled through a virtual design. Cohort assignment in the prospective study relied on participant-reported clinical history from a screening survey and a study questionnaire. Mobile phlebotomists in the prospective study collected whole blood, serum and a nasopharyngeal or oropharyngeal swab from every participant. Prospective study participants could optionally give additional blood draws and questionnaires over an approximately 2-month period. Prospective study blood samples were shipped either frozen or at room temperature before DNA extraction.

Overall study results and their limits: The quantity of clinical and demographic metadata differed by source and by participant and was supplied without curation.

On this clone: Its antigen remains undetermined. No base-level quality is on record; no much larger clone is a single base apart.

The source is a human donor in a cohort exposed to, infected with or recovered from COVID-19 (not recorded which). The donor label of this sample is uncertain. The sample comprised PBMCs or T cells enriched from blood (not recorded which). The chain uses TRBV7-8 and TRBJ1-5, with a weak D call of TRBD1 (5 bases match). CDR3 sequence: CASSLRREARNQPQHF. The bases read TGTGCCAGCAGCCTACGCAGGGAGGCTCGCAATCAGCCCCAGCATTTT.